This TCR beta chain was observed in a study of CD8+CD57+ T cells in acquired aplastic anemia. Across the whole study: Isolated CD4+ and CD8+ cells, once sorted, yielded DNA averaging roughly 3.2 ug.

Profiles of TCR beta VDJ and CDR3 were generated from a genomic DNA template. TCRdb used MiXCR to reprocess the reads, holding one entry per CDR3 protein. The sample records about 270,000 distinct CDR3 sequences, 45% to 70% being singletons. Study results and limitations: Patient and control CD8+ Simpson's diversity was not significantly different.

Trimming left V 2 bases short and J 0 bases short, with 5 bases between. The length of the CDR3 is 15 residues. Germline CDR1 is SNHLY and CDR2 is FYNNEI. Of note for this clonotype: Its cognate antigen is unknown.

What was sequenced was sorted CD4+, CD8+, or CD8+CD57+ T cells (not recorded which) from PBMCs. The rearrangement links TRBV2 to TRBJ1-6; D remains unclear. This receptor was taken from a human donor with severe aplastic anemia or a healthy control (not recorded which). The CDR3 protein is CASSERSSYNSPLHF. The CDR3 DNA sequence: TGTGCCAGCAGTGAACGGAGCTCCTATAATTCACCCCTCCACTTT.